This entry features one T cell receptor beta chain sequence. The sample originates from a study of control samples from healthy donors and cancer patients. V shed 11 bases and J shed 8 bases, with 22 bases lying between them. CDR1 MNHEY and CDR2 SVGAGI come from the germline V gene. The CDR3 is 15 amino acids. The table came from immunoSEQ multiplex PCR; TCRdb's copy has only in-frame clones and leaves some out. The repertoire holds over 100,000 clones, with 92% as singletons. The specimen sequenced was blood. The TCR comes from a man aged 18 to 30 in good health. V usage is TRBV6-5 and J usage is TRBJ1-6, with D uncertain. The CDR3 loop is CASVPGPGRDSPLHF. The CDR3 nucleotides read TGTGCCTCTGTGCCGGGCCCCGGACGGGATTCACCCCTCCACTTT.